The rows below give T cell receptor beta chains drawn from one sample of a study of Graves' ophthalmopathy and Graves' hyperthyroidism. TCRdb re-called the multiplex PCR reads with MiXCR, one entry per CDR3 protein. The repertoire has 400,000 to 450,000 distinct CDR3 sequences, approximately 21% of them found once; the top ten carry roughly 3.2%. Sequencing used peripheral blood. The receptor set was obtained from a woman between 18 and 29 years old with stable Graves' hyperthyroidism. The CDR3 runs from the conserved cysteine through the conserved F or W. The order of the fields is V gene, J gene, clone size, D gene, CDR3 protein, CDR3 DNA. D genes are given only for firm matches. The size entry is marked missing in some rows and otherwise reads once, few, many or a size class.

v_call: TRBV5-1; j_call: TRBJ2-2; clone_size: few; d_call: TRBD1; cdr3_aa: CASSSRTGLVSGELFF; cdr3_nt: TGCGCCAGCAGCTCCCGGACAGGGTTGGTGTCAGGGGAGCTGTTTTTT
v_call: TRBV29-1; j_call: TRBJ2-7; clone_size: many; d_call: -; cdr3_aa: CSVDTGFYEQYF; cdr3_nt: TGCAGCGTGGACACAGGTTTCTACGAGCAGTACTTC
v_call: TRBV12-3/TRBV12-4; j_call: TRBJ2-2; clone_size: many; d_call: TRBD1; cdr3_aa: CASRQGTGELFF; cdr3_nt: TGTGCCAGCAGACAGGGGACCGGGGAGCTGTTTTTT
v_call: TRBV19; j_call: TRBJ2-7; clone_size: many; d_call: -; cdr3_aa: CASRGFNEQYF; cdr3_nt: TGTGCCAGTAGAGGGTTCAACGAGCAGTACTTC
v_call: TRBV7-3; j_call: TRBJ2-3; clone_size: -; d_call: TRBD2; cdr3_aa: CASSLSPVGLAGNTDTQYF; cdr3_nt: TGTGCCAGCAGCTTAAGCCCCGTTGGTCTAGCGGGGAACACAGATACGCAGTATTTT
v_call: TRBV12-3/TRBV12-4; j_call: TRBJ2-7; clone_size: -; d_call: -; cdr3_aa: CASSFREKGAEQYF; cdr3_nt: TGTGCCAGCAGTTTCAGGGAAAAAGGGGCCGAGCAGTACTTC
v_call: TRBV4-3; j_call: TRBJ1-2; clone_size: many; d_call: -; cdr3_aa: CASSPNAGVDGHYGYTF; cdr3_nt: TGCGCCAGCAGCCCCAACGCAGGGGTCGACGGGCACTATGGCTACACCTTC
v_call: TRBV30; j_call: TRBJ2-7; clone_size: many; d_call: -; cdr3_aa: CAWSVRVGEQYF; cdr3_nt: TGTGCCTGGAGTGTACGAGTGGGGGAGCAGTACTTC
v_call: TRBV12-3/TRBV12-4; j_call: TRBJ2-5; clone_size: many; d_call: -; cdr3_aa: CASSTEQPHQETQYF; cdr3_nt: TGTGCCAGCAGTACTGAACAACCACACCAAGAGACCCAGTACTTC
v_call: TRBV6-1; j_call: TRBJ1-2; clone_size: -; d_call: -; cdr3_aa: CASSEAGRYRYGYTF; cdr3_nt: TGTGCCAGCAGTGAAGCGGGGCGCTACCGGTATGGCTACACCTTC
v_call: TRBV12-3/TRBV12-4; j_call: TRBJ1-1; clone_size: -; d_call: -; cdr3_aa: CASSLGAGLSEAFF; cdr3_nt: TGTGCCAGCAGTTTAGGGGCAGGGTTGTCTGAAGCTTTCTTT
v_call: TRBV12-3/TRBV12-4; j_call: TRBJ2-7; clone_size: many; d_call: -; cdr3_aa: CASSLGWGPAYEQYF; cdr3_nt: TGTGCCAGCAGCCTAGGTTGGGGGCCAGCCTACGAGCAGTACTTC
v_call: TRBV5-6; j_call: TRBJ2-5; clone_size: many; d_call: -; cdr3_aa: CASSLRVMGQETQYF; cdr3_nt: TGTGCCAGCAGCTTGCGAGTAATGGGCCAAGAGACCCAGTACTTC
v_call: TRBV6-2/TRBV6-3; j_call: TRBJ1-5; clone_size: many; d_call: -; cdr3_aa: CASRDLGQRSNQPQHF; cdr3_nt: TGTGCCAGCAGAGACCTCGGACAGCGTAGCAATCAGCCCCAGCATTTT
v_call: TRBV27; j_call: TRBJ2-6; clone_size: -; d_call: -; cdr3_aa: CASSLRWANVLTF; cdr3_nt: TGTGCCAGCAGTTTACGATGGGCCAACGTCCTGACTTTC
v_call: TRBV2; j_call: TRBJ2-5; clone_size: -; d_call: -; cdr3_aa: CASTDIQETQYF; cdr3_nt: TGTGCCAGCACAGACATACAAGAGACCCAGTACTTC
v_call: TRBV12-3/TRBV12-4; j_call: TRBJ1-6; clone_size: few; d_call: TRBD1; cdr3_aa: CASSPTGGLSPLHF; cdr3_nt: TGTGCCAGCAGCCCGACAGGGGGCTTATCACCCCTCCACTTT
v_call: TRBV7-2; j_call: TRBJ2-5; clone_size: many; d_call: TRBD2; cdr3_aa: CASSLALAGETQYF; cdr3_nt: TGTGCCAGCAGCTTAGCCTTAGCGGGGGAGACCCAGTACTTC
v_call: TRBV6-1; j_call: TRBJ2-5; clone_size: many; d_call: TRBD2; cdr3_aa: CASMERGVGTQYF; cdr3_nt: TGTGCCAGCATGGAACGGGGGGTTGGGACCCAGTACTTC
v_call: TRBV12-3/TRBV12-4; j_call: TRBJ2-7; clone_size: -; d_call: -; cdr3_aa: CASSQDPAIPEQYF; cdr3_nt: TGTGCCAGCAGTCAAGACCCGGCAATCCCCGAGCAGTACTTC
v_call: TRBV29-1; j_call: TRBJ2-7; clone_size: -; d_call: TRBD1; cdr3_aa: CSVDQTGTGGEQYF; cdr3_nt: TGCAGCGTGGACCAAACCGGGACAGGGGGCGAGCAGTACTTC
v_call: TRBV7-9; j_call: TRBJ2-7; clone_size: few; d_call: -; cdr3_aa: CASSVTGRAYEQYF; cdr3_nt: TGTGCCAGCAGCGTTACGGGACGAGCCTACGAGCAGTACTTC
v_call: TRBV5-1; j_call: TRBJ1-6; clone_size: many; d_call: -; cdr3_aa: CASSSGQPYNSPLHF; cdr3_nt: TGCGCCAGCAGCTCTGGACAGCCTTATAATTCACCCCTCCACTTT
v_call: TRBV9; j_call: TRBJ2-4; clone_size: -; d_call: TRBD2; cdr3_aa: CASSVSGGRSNIQYF; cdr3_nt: TGTGCCAGCAGCGTATCGGGCGGGAGATCAAACATTCAGTACTTC
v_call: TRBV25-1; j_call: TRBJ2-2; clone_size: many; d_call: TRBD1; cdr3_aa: CASSEFGTGYDTGELFF; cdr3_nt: TGTGCCAGCAGTGAATTTGGGACAGGGTACGACACCGGGGAGCTGTTTTTT
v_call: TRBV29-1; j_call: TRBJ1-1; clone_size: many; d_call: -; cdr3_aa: CSVFLPPGTNTEAFF; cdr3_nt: TGCAGCGTTTTCCTCCCTCCAGGGACGAACACTGAAGCTTTCTTT
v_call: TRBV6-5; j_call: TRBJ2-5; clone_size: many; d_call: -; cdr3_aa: CASSYSRAGAETQYF; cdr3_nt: TGTGCCAGCAGTTACTCCCGAGCGGGCGCAGAGACCCAGTACTTC
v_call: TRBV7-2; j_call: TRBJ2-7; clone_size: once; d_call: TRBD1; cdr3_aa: CVSSRRQGPYEQYF; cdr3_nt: TGTGTCAGCAGCCGCAGACAGGGCCCCTACGAGCAGTACTTC
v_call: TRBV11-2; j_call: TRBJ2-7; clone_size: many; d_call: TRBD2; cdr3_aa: CASRPGLAGGPDEQYF; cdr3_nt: TGTGCCAGCAGACCCGGACTAGCGGGAGGGCCCGACGAGCAGTACTTC
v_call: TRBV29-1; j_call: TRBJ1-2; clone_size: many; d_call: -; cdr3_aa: CSVEPVNPAYGYTF; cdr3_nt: TGCAGCGTTGAACCGGTGAACCCTGCATATGGCTACACCTTC
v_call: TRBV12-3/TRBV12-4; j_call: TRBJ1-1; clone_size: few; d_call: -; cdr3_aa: CASREGIGTEAFF; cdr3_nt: TGTGCCAGCAGGGAGGGGATTGGCACTGAAGCTTTCTTT
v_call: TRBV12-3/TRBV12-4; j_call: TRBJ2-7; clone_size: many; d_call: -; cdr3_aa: CASSREEDSYEQYF; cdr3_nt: TGTGCCAGCAGCAGGGAGGAGGACTCCTACGAGCAGTACTTC
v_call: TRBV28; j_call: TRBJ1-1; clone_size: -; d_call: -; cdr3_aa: CASSEQGGTEAFF; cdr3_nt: TGTGCCAGCAGTGAACAGGGAGGTACTGAAGCTTTCTTT
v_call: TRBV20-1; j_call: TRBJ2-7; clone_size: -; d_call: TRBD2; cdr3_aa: CSAYPSGSSEQYF; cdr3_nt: TGCAGTGCTTACCCTAGCGGGAGCTCCGAGCAGTACTTC
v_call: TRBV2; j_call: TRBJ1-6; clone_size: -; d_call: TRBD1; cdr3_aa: CASRGGQAPLF; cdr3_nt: TGTGCCAGCAGGGGGGGACAGGCCCCTCTCTTT
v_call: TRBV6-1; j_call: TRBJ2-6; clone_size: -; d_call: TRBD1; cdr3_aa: CASSTTGGSGANVLTF; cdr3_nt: TGTGCCAGCAGTACAACAGGGGGCTCTGGGGCCAACGTCCTGACTTTC
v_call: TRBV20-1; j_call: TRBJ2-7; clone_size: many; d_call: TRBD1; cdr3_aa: CSASTDRGLEEQYF; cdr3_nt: TGCAGTGCGAGTACGGACAGGGGGCTTGAGGAGCAGTACTTC
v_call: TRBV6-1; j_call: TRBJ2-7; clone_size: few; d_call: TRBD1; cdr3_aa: CAGRQGYEQYF; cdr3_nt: TGTGCCGGCAGACAGGGCTACGAGCAGTACTTC
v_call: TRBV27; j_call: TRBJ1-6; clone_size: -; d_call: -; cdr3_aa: CASSLRVARSPLHF; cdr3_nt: TGTGCCAGCAGTTTGCGGGTCGCGCGTTCACCCCTCCACTTT
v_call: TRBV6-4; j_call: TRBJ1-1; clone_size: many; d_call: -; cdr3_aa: CASSDPGDGINTEAFF; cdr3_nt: TGTGCCAGCAGTGACCCGGGGGACGGTATTAACACTGAAGCTTTCTTT
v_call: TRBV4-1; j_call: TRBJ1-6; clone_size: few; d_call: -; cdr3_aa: CASSDGPRLKPLHF; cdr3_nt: TGCGCCAGCAGCGATGGTCCCAGGTTAAAACCCCTCCACTTT
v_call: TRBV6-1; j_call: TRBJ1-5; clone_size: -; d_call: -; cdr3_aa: CASSEVEGSQPQHF; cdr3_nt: TGTGCCAGCAGTGAAGTGGAGGGTAGTCAGCCCCAGCATTTT
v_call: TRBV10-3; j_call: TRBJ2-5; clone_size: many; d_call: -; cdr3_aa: CAISEQHQETQYF; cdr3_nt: TGTGCCATCAGTGAGCAGCACCAAGAGACCCAGTACTTC
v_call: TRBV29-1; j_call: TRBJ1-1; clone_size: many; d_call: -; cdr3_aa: CSVPGRTEAFF; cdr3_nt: TGCAGCGTCCCAGGTAGGACTGAAGCTTTCTTT
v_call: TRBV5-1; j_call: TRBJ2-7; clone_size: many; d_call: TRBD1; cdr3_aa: CASSLTPGQGAREQYF; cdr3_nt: TGCGCCAGCAGCTTAACCCCGGGACAGGGGGCGCGGGAGCAGTACTTC
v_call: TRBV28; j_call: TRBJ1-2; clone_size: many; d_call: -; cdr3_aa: CASSLGRQNGYTF; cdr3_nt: TGTGCCAGCAGCCTCGGGAGACAGAATGGCTACACCTTC
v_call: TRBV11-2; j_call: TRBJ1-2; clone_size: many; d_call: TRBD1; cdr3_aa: CASSLVGQGGGYTF; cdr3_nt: TGTGCCAGCAGCTTAGTTGGACAGGGTGGTGGCTACACCTTC
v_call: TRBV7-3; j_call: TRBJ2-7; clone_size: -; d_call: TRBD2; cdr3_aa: CASSLTLKGTSAVYEQYF; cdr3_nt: TGTGCCAGCAGTTTAACCTTAAAGGGGACTAGCGCCGTCTACGAGCAGTACTTC
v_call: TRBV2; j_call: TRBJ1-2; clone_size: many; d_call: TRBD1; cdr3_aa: CASRTGQTNYGYTF; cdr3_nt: TGTGCCAGCAGGACGGGACAGACTAACTATGGCTACACCTTC
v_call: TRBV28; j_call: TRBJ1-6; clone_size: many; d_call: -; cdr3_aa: CASSDGPRFDSPLHF; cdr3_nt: TGTGCCAGCAGCGATGGACCTCGTTTCGATTCACCCCTCCACTTT
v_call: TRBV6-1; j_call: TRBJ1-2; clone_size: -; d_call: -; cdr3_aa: CASSEARYQTSYGYTF; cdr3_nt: TGTGCCAGCAGTGAAGCCAGGTATCAAACCTCGTATGGCTACACCTTC
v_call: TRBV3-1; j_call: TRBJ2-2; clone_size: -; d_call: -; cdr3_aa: CASSQERGLSGELFF; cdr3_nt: TGTGCCAGCAGCCAAGAACGGGGACTGAGCGGGGAGCTGTTTTTT
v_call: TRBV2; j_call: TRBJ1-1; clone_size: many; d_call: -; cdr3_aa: CASRRDPATEAFF; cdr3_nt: TGTGCCAGCAGAAGGGACCCTGCAACTGAAGCTTTCTTT
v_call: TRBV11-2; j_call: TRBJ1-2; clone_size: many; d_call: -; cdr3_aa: CASSHGTATNNYGYTF; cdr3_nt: TGTGCCAGCAGCCACGGGACCGCCACAAATAACTATGGCTACACCTTC